The rows below give T cell receptor beta chains drawn from one sample of a study of blood T cells in healthy people across ages. Via MiXCR, TCRdb re-called the 5' RACE reads, giving one row per CDR3 protein. The sample shows 780,000 or so distinct CDR3 sequences, 45% to 70% of them seen only once. The source material was blood. The receptor source for this set is a man in his forties in good health. CDR3s include the opening cysteine and the closing phenylalanine or tryptophan. Clone sizes are given selectively: once, few, many, or a class where the clone is expanded.

J | size | V | CDR3
TRBJ1-4 | - | TRBV12-3/TRBV12-4 | CASSLGVGTEKLFF
TRBJ1-2 | - | TRBV7-2 | CASNTVRSTYGYTF
- | - | TRBV29-1 | CSVENLSIGSYNEQYF
TRBJ1-2 | once | TRBV30 | CAWIPTATNYGYTF
TRBJ2-2 | - | TRBV4-1 | CASSHPRGGELFF
TRBJ2-2 | once | TRBV20-1 | CSAPIGGTSTGELFF
TRBJ2-7 | - | TRBV3-1 | CASSQRDYVYEQYF
TRBJ2-5 | - | TRBV12-3/TRBV12-4 | CASSWEGGSQETQYF
TRBJ2-3 | few | TRBV3-1 | CASNPGAGRTDTQYF
TRBJ1-2 | - | TRBV9 | CASSVQSSTNYGYTF
TRBJ1-6 | - | TRBV7-2 | CASTKDRGSPLHF
- | - | TRBV6-1 | CAVQSDRIPYEQYF
TRBJ2-3 | once | TRBV20-1 | CSARDSSTGDTHTQYF
TRBJ2-3 | - | TRBV29-1 | CSGGLDTQYF
TRBJ1-2 | - | TRBV29-1 | CSVDPQGIDGYTF
TRBJ2-5 | - | TRBV12-3/TRBV12-4 | CASNRGLQETQYF
TRBJ1-6 | - | TRBV6-1 | CATVIERRYNSPLHF
TRBJ1-1 | - | TRBV10-3 | CAICDTQTGTDTEAFF
TRBJ2-1 | - | TRBV6-6 | CASSPDLTVLSQFF
TRBJ2-1 | - | TRBV11-2 | CASSLLVSLVPTRASGSEQFF
TRBJ2-7 | few | TRBV7-2 | CASSIGLNSYEQYF
TRBJ2-5 | - | TRBV20-1 | CSARDLRRGDQETQYF